These T cell receptor beta chains were read from a single sample in a study of T cell changes during pregnancy in multiple sclerosis. The method was immunoSEQ multiplex PCR; TCRdb's version includes in-frame clones alone and lacks a portion of them. The table lists approximately 58,000 clones, 80% to 95% of them singletons. The sequenced sample was peripheral blood, obtained in the second trimester of pregnancy. These receptors originate from a female donor with multiple sclerosis, enrolled in a pregnancy study. CDR3s include the opening cysteine and the closing phenylalanine or tryptophan. D genes are given only for firm matches. Clone sizes are given selectively: once, few, many, or a class where the clone is expanded.

CDR3nt	CDR3aa	d_gene	len	v_gene	abundance	j_gene
TGTGCCAGCAGCCTGGAGGCGGGGTCCGGAAAACTGTTTTTT	CASSLEAGSGKLFF	NA	14	TRBV7-9	NA	TRBJ1-4
TGTGCCAGCAGCTTCGACTACAATCAGCCCCAGCATTTT	CASSFDYNQPQHF	NA	13	TRBV7-2	NA	TRBJ1-5
TGCGCCAGACTGCGGGAGCAGGGAACCTACAATGAGCAGTTCTTC	CARLREQGTYNEQFF	TRBD2	15	TRBV5-1	NA	TRBJ2-1
TGCGCCAGCAGCTTGGGAGGACTAGCCCCACAGGAGACCCAGTACTTC	CASSLGGLAPQETQYF	TRBD2	16	TRBV5-1	NA	TRBJ2-5
TGCGCCAGCAGCTTGGTTGCTCAGCAAGAGACCCAGTACTTC	CASSLVAQQETQYF	NA	14	TRBV5-1	once	TRBJ2-5
TGTGCCAGCAGCTCGACGTGGACAGGGGGCACTGAAGCTTTCTTT	CASSSTWTGGTEAFF	TRBD1	15	TRBV5-5	NA	TRBJ1-1
TGTGCCAGCAGGTTTGGACTAGCTGAGCAGTACTTC	CASRFGLAEQYF	TRBD2	12	TRBV28	NA	TRBJ2-7
TGTGCCAGCAGCCACGGCGAGGGAGGTTCCTACGAGCAGTACTTC	CASSHGEGGSYEQYF	NA	15	TRBV4-2	few	TRBJ2-7
TGTGCCAGCAGCTTGGAGTGGGGCAATGAAAAACTGTTTTTT	CASSLEWGNEKLFF	NA	14	TRBV5-5	NA	TRBJ1-4
TGTGCCAGCAGGGCTAGACAGGGGGACGCCTACGAGCAGTACTTC	CASRARQGDAYEQYF	TRBD1	15	TRBV28	NA	TRBJ2-7
TGCGCCAGCAGCCCATACGGTACAGGGGGTGATCAGCCCCAGCATTTT	CASSPYGTGGDQPQHF	TRBD1	16	TRBV5-1	NA	TRBJ1-5
TGTGCCAGCAGCTTCAATTTAGCGGGAGGGCCCCCAGATACGCAGTATTTT	CASSFNLAGGPPDTQYF	TRBD2	17	TRBV13	NA	TRBJ2-3
TGTGCCAGCAGTTGGGGGCATGGTCAGCCCCAGCATTTT	CASSWGHGQPQHF	NA	13	TRBV28	NA	TRBJ1-5
TGTGCCAGCAGCCGCGCAAACAGGGGGCGGGACACTGAAGCTTTCTTT	CASSRANRGRDTEAFF	TRBD1	16	TRBV7-2	once	TRBJ1-1
TGTGCCAGCAGTGAAACCCTCGCGTTGAGGCAGTTCTTC	CASSETLALRQFF	NA	13	TRBV2	NA	TRBJ2-1
TGCGCCAGCAGCCCTTGGGGGGGCGATGAGCAGTTCTTC	CASSPWGGDEQFF	NA	13	TRBV4-3	once	TRBJ2-1
TGTGCCTGGAGTGATTTAGAGGGAAGAGCGTGGACCGGGGAGCTGTTTTTT	CAWSDLEGRAWTGELFF	NA	17	TRBV30	NA	TRBJ2-2
TGTGCCAGCAGTCCTACAGGGAGGGGGGACACTGAAGCTTTCTTT	CASSPTGRGDTEAFF	NA	15	TRBV12-1	NA	TRBJ1-1
TGTGCCAGCAGCTTATTGGGGGGTGTTGCGTACAATGAGCAGTTCTTC	CASSLLGGVAYNEQFF	NA	16	TRBV7-3	NA	TRBJ2-1
TGTGCCAGCTCCCTAAGGACAGACACTGAAGCTTTCTTT	CASSLRTDTEAFF	NA	13	TRBV18	few	TRBJ1-1
TGTGCCATCAGTGATAGGGGAACCTACTATGGCTACACCTTC	CAISDRGTYYGYTF	NA	14	TRBV10-3	NA	TRBJ1-2
TGTGCCAGCAGACTTAACGGACGGGGTAATGAAAAACTGTTTTTT	CASRLNGRGNEKLFF	NA	15	TRBV6-1	NA	TRBJ1-4
TGTGCCAGCAGCTTGGAACTAGCGGTGACCGGGGAGCTGTTTTTT	CASSLELAVTGELFF	TRBD2	15	TRBV5-4	NA	TRBJ2-2
TGCGCCAGCAGCCGACAGGCGAACACCGGGGAGCTGTTTTTT	CASSRQANTGELFF	NA	14	TRBV4-1	NA	TRBJ2-2
TGTGCCAGCAGCTCTCGAGGGCCTTGGTACCAAGAGACCCAGTACTTC	CASSSRGPWYQETQYF	NA	16	TRBV7-2	NA	TRBJ2-5
TGTGCCAGCGGGGGGACTAGCGGGATGACAGATACGCAGTATTTT	CASGGTSGMTDTQYF	TRBD2	15	TRBV6-1	NA	TRBJ2-3
TGTGCCAGCTCACGAGAAGTAGCGGGAATAGAAGATACGCAGTATTTT	CASSREVAGIEDTQYF	TRBD2	16	TRBV18	NA	TRBJ2-3
TGTGCCAGCAGTTCCTCGGGGAAAGTGGGCGAGCAGTACTTC	CASSSSGKVGEQYF	NA	14	TRBV5-6	NA	TRBJ2-7
TGTGCCAGCAGCCGCCGAAAGGACAGCTCTGGAAACACCATATATTTT	CASSRRKDSSGNTIYF	NA	16	TRBV5-4	NA	TRBJ1-3
TGTGCCTGGAGCCCAGGGAACACTGAAGCTTTCTTT	CAWSPGNTEAFF	NA	12	TRBV30	NA	TRBJ1-1
TGTGCCAGCAGCGACCGGGACAGGGGGGATGAAAAACTGTTTTTT	CASSDRDRGDEKLFF	TRBD1	15	TRBV5-8	NA	TRBJ1-4
TGTGCCAGCTCAGGGACAGGCAATCAGCCCCAGCATTTT	CASSGTGNQPQHF	TRBD1	13	TRBV18	NA	TRBJ1-5
TGTGCCAGCAGCTACGGAGAGAACACTGAAGCTTTCTTT	CASSYGENTEAFF	NA	13	TRBV7-9	once	TRBJ1-1
TGTGCCTGGAGTGTCCAGGGCGCGGAGACCCAGTACTTC	CAWSVQGAETQYF	NA	13	TRBV30	few	TRBJ2-5
TGTGCCAGCAGTACCCACCCGGGACAGACGAACACTGAAGCTTTCTTT	CASSTHPGQTNTEAFF	TRBD1	16	TRBV27	NA	TRBJ1-1
TGTGCCAGCAGCTCCCCTTTAGGAGGGGGCGCGAATGAAAAACTGTTTTTT	CASSSPLGGGANEKLFF	TRBD1	17	TRBV7-8	NA	TRBJ1-4
TGTGCCAGCAGCTTATGGATGGGGGACAGGAGAAGTACTAATGAAAAACTGTTTTTT	CASSLWMGDRRSTNEKLFF	TRBD1	19	TRBV5-4	NA	TRBJ1-4
TGTGCCAGCAGCGTAGTTAGGGACAGGGCCGTGAACACTGAAGCTTTCTTT	CASSVVRDRAVNTEAFF	TRBD1	17	TRBV9	NA	TRBJ1-1
TGTGCCAGCAGCCAATCCGGGACAGGGAGGGAAAAACTGTTTTTT	CASSQSGTGREKLFF	TRBD1	15	TRBV14	once	TRBJ1-4
TGTGCCAGTAGCCCCGACCTGTGGGGCTTGACAAAAAACACCATATATTTT	CASSPDLWGLTKNTIYF	NA	17	TRBV19	NA	TRBJ1-3
TGTGCCAGCAGCTTCGGCAGGGGGGAGACCCAGTACTTC	CASSFGRGETQYF	TRBD1	13	TRBV7-8	NA	TRBJ2-5
TGTGCCAGCAGCGAGAGACAGACAAACACTGAAGCTTTCTTT	CASSERQTNTEAFF	NA	14	TRBV7-9	NA	TRBJ1-1
TGTGCCAGCAGGGAGACAGACGAGTCTGGAAACACCATATATTTT	CASRETDESGNTIYF	NA	15	TRBV6-1	once	TRBJ1-3
TGTGCCAGTACCCCGGCGGGTACAGATACGCAGTATTTT	CASTPAGTDTQYF	NA	13	TRBV19	NA	TRBJ2-3
TGTGCCAGCAGCTTAGGCCTGGGACAGGGGGCGTGGGGAAACACCATATATTTT	CASSLGLGQGAWGNTIYF	TRBD1	18	TRBV13	NA	TRBJ1-3
TGTGCCATCAGTGAGAGAGCAACTGAAGCTTTCTTT	CAISERATEAFF	NA	12	TRBV10-3	NA	TRBJ1-1
TGTGCCTGGAGGCCCCTTAAGGCGGGAGGGCCTAGCACAGATACGCAGTATTTT	CAWRPLKAGGPSTDTQYF	TRBD2	18	TRBV30	once	TRBJ2-3
TGCGCCAGCAGCTTGGCTCAACTAGCGGGAGGAGCAGATACGCAGTATTTT	CASSLAQLAGGADTQYF	TRBD2	17	TRBV5-1	once	TRBJ2-3
TGTGCCACCATGATCTACGATAGCCCCAATGAGCAGTTCTTC	CATMIYDSPNEQFF	NA	14	TRBV27	once	TRBJ2-1
TGTGCCAGCAGCCCCCGGGAGGGCCAGCCCCAGCATTTT	CASSPREGQPQHF	NA	13	TRBV7-6	NA	TRBJ1-5
TGTGCCAGCAGTGTAACCACAGGTGACGAGCAGTACTTC	CASSVTTGDEQYF	NA	13	TRBV6-5	NA	TRBJ2-7
TGCAGCGCCTCGGACAGGGCTGGAAACACCATATATTTT	CSASDRAGNTIYF	TRBD1	13	TRBV29-1	NA	TRBJ1-3
TGTGCCAGCAGTTACTCGATGGACAGCGCCTACGAGCAGTACTTC	CASSYSMDSAYEQYF	NA	15	TRBV6-5	NA	TRBJ2-7
TGTGCCAGCAGCTTGGGTAGTGTCAATGAGCAGTTCTTC	CASSLGSVNEQFF	NA	13	TRBV5-6	NA	TRBJ2-1
TGTGCCAGCAGCGCTACGACAGTTAACTATGGCTACACCTTC	CASSATTVNYGYTF	NA	14	TRBV7-8	NA	TRBJ1-2
TGTGCCAGCAGTTACAGGAGCCAAGAGACCCAGTACTTC	CASSYRSQETQYF	NA	13	TRBV6-5	NA	TRBJ2-5
TGTGCCAGTAGTATGGGACTGGGGCAAGAGACCCAGTACTTC	CASSMGLGQETQYF	NA	14	TRBV19	few	TRBJ2-5
TGTGCCAGCAGCCCTGTGGGGGAGACTAGCGGCCATTACGAGCAGTACTTC	CASSPVGETSGHYEQYF	TRBD2	17	TRBV28	once	TRBJ2-7
TGTGCCAGCAGCTCCGACAGGGGGGCTGAAGCTTTCTTT	CASSSDRGAEAFF	TRBD1	13	TRBV14	NA	TRBJ1-1
TGCGCCAGCAGTGAGTCGTATCTAGCGGGAGGGGAGACCCAGTACTTC	CASSESYLAGGETQYF	TRBD2	16	TRBV10-1	NA	TRBJ2-5